This TCR beta chain was captured in a study of shared clonotypes between healthy human individuals. Splitting of each subset's genomic DNA was done evenly across several immunoSEQ plates. Measured with immunoSEQ multiplex PCR; TCRdb has only the in-frame clones, and not every one. The profile shows some 240,000 clones, under 80% of them singletons. From germline, CDR1 is SGHNT and CDR2 YYREEE (reference sequence). The CDR3 is 16 amino acids. The V gene end was trimmed by 2 bases and the J gene end by 5 bases; junction bases not matched to a gene: 11. Study results and caveats: Generation probabilities were higher for clonotypes shared across all four sorted-subset donors than for unshared ones.

The donors, healthy adults who were HIV-negative, had experienced no recent acute infections or vaccinations. Worth noting for this clone: Its antigen is as yet unknown.

The sequencing input was memory CD4+ T cells sorted from blood. Subset noted: CD45RA-negative fraction. This clonotype was sampled from a man in his thirties or forties in good health. The chain links TRBV5-4 to TRBJ2-5; the match to TRBD1 covers 8 bases. CDR3 residues: CASSFVAGGGQETQYF. CDR3 DNA: TGTGCCAGCAGCTTCGTCGCAGGGGGCGGTCAGGAGACCCAGTACTTC.